This T cell receptor beta chain was identified in a study of cytomegalovirus exposure and HLA in healthy donors. The PCR contained 60 Vbeta and 13 Jbeta primers. Assay used: immunoSEQ multiplex PCR; TCRdb lists only in-frame clones, some missing. The sample lists 150,000 to 200,000 clones, 80% to 90% seen once, with approximately 9.4% in the top ten. Notes on the study in general: Many donors carried some public TCRs, although rarity characterized most TCR sequences.

Germline loops: CDR1 MDHEN, CDR2 SYDVKM. The V gene lost 1 base and the J gene lost 8 bases, with 17 bases spanning the gap. CDR3 size: 16 residues. This clone was counted only a few times. The antigen remains undetermined. This clonotype originated in a young man in good health and CMV-seropositive. The sequenced sample consisted of PBMCs. The chain uses TRBV28 and TRBJ1-4, with D perhaps matching TRBD1 (6 bases). In DNA form, the CDR3 reads TGTGCCAGCAGTTTATTTGGACAGCTCATCGTAGAAAAACTGTTTTTT. It yields the protein CASSLFGQLIVEKLFF.